Below, 11 T cell receptor beta chains from the same sample are listed, as sequenced in a study of T cells after yellow fever vaccination (dated by TCRdb to between 2019 and 2020). Taken with the paper, the label for treatment or condition translates to: live attenuated yellow fever vaccine strain. The library was generated by 5' RACE. The instrument given in TCRdb is Illumina HiSeq 2500. TCRdb redid the processing of the public reads, applying fastp at Q25 and MiXCR, and retained in-frame beta chains. Every entry covers one CDR3 protein and lists the most common genes and DNA from its rows. The sample table lists 300,000 to 400,000 distinct CDR3 sequences, approximately 5.7% of them with a count of one. The ten largest clones take up over 12% of the sample. Sequences were derived from PBMCs, sampled 5 days after the yellow fever booster vaccination. The receptors shown here come from a young man who received the YFV17D yellow fever vaccine.

This clonotype was seen only a few times. This chain uses TRBV7-2 with TRBJ2-5, with a weak D call TRBD1 (6 bases). Germline V gene lookup returns CDR1 SGHTA and CDR2 FQGNSA. With 1 base removed from V and 7 bases from J, the gap between germline ends came to 10 bases. The CDR3 extends over 13 amino acids. CDR3 DNA sequence: TGTGCCAGCAGCTTAGGGGGGCGAGGGACCCAGTACTTC. Translated: CASSLGGRGTQYF.

Many counts were recorded for this clonotype. V gene TRBV15 combines with J gene TRBJ2-5; 8 positions match TRBD1. Trimming cost V 0 bases and J 2 bases; bases outside gene matches: 5. CDR3 size: 16 residues. Per the germline V gene, CDR1 is LNHNV and CDR2 is YYDKDF (reference sequence). CDR3 nucleotides: TGTGCCACCAGCAGAGATAGGACAGGGCTACAAGAGACCCAGTACTTC. This sequence encodes CATSRDRTGLQETQYF.

This clonotype was seen a few times. This chain uses TRBV4-3 with TRBJ2-7; D is perhaps TRBD1 (6 bases). The CDR3 extends over 16 amino acids. Trimming took 0 bases from V and 6 from J, leaving 18 bases between them. CDR1 and CDR2 from the germline V gene are LGHNA and YSLEER. The CDR3, as DNA: TGCGCCAGCAGCCAAGATCCAGGGGTTAGGGTGAGCGAGCAGTACTTC. This codes for CASSQDPGVRVSEQYF.

This clonotype was detected many times. V and J are TRBV11-2 and TRBJ2-7; 8 bases match TRBD2. Trimming took 0 bases from V and 6 from J; bases not matched to a gene: 16. Germline-derived CDR1 and CDR2 are SGHAT and FQNNGV. The CDR3 is 18 residues long. CDR3 DNA: TGTGCCAGCAGCTTAGATTTGGCTAGCGGGTACCTGAGGGGCGAGCAGTACTTC. It codes for CASSLDLASGYLRGEQYF.

The rearrangement links TRBV9 to TRBJ2-2; 8 nucleotides match TRBD1. The germline gives CDR1 SGDLS, CDR2 YYNGEE. The CDR3 loop spans 16 amino acids. V lost 0 bases, J lost 6 bases, and 7 bases stayed unmatched. This chain's CDR3 is CASSVVSGQGPGELFF. Written as DNA, the CDR3 is TGTGCCAGCAGCGTAGTCTCAGGACAGGGCCCCGGGGAGCTGTTTTTT.

The chain joins TRBV15 to TRBJ2-6, with D maybe TRBD1 (5 bases). Germline CDR1 and CDR2: LNHNV and YYDKDF (reference sequence). The CDR3 extends over 17 amino acids. The V end was cut by 1 base, the J end by 0 bases, with 10 bases between. CDR3 sequence reads: CATSRGSGISGANVLTF. For the CDR3, the DNA is TGTGCCACCAGCAGAGGCTCAGGGATCTCTGGGGCCAACGTCCTGACTTTC.

The table lists this clonotype with many counts. The chain recombines TRBV11-2 with TRBJ1-6; no clear D gene. The germline V gene has CDR1 SGHAT and CDR2 FQNNGV. There are 16 residues in the CDR3. V was clipped by 1 base and J by 3 bases, with 10 bases between them. The CDR3 spells CASSLAATFYNSPLHF. The CDR3 DNA follows: TGTGCCAGCAGCTTAGCTGCTACCTTCTATAATTCACCCCTCCACTTT.

The sample holds many counts of this clonotype. This sequence joins TRBV5-6 and TRBJ1-1; D unclear. The germline V gene has CDR1 SGHDT and CDR2 YYEEEE. This CDR3 has 14 residues. V lost 2 bases and J lost 1, with 9 bases in between. The CDR3 DNA sequence: TGTGCCAGCAGCTTTGGTAGGGCGAACACTGAAGCTTTCTTT. Its translation is CASSFGRANTEAFF.

The sample holds many counts of this clonotype. The chain combines TRBV20-1 with TRBJ2-3; D may be TRBD2 (5 bases). Germline loops: CDR1 DFQATT, CDR2 SNEGSKA (reference sequence). V dropped 5 bases and J dropped 8 bases, with 14 bases sitting between them. CDR3 size: 12 residues. As DNA, the CDR3 is TGCAGTGCTCCCTCGGGTGGAGGTACGCAGTATTTT. This sequence encodes CSAPSGGGTQYF.

This clonotype was counted at least ten times. The chain employs TRBV2 and TRBJ2-1; D not resolved. Germline CDR1 and CDR2: SNHLY and FYNNEI. With 4 bases removed from V and 0 bases from J, the gap between germline ends came to 4 bases. CDR3 length: 13 residues. This CDR3 reads CASSAGSYNEQFF. In DNA form, the CDR3 reads TGTGCCAGCAGTGCTGGCTCCTACAATGAGCAGTTCTTC.

There are many counts of this clonotype. This chain connects TRBV6-5 to TRBJ1-3; maybe TRBD1 (5 bases). With 2 bases removed from V and 0 bases from J, the gap between germline ends came to 11 bases. The CDR3 is 16 amino acids. From germline, CDR1 is MNHEY and CDR2 SVGAGI. CDR3 DNA sequence: TGTGCCAGCAGTTACCGACAGACCTTCTCTGGAAACACCATATATTTT. Translated: CASSYRQTFSGNTIYF.